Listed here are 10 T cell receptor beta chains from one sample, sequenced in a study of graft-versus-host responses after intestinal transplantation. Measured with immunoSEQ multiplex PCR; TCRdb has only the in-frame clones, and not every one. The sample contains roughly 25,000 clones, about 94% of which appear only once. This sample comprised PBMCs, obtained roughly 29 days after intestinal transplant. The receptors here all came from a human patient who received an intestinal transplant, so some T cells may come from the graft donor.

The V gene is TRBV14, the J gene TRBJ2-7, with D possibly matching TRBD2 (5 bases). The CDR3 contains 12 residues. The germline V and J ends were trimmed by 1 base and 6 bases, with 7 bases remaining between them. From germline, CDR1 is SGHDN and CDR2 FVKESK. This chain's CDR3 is CASSQGGSEQYF. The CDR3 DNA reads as TGTGCCAGCAGCCAAGGAGGGTCCGAGCAGTACTTC.

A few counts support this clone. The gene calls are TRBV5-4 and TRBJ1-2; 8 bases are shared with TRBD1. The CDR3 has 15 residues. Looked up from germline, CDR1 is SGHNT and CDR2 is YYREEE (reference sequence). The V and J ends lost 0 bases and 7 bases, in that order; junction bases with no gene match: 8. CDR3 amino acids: CASSLEAGGRFGYTF. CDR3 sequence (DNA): TGTGCCAGCAGCTTGGAGGCAGGGGGCCGGTTTGGCTACACCTTC.

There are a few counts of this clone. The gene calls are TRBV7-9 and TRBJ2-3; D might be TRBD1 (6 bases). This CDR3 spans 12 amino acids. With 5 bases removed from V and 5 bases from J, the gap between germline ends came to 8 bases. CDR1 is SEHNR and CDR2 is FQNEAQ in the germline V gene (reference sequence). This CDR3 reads CASSPTGDTQYF. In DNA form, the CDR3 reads TGTGCCAGCAGCCCGACAGGAGATACGCAGTATTTT.

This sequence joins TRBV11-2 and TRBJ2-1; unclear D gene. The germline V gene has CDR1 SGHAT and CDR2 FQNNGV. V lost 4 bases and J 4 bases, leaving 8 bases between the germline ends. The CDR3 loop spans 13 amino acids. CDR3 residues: CASSSEIYNEQFF. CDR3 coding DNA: TGTGCCAGCAGCTCGGAGATATACAATGAGCAGTTCTTC.

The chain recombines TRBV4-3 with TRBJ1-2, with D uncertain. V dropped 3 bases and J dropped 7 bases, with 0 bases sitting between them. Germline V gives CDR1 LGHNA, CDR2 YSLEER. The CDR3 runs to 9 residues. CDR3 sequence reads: CASSHGYTF. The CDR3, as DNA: TGCGCCAGCAGCCATGGCTACACCTTC.

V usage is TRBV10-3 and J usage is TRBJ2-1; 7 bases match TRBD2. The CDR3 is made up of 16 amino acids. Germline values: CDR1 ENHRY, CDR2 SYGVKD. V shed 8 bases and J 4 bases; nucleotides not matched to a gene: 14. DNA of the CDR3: TGTGCCATCGGTAGAACGAGGGCTAGCGGATACAATGAGCAGTTCTTC. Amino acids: CAIGRTRASGYNEQFF.

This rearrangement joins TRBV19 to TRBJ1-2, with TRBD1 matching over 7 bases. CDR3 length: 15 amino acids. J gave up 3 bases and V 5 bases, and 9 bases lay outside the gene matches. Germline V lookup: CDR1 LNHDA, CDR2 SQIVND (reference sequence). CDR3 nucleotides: TGTGCCAGTAGTCCTTACAGGGGTTTTGACTATGGCTACACCTTC. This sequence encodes CASSPYRGFDYGYTF.

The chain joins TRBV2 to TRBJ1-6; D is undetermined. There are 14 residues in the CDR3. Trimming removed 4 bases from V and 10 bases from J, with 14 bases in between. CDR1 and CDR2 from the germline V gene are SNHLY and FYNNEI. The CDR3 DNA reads TGTGCCAGCAGTGGGTCCGGGTGGGAGTCACCCCTCCACTTT. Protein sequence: CASSGSGWESPLHF.

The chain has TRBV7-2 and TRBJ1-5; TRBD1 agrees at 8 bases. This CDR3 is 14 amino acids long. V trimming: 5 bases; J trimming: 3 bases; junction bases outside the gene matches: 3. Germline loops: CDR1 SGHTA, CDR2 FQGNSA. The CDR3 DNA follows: TGTGCCAGCAGCCTGGACAGGGACAATCAGCCCCAGCATTTT. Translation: CASSLDRDNQPQHF.

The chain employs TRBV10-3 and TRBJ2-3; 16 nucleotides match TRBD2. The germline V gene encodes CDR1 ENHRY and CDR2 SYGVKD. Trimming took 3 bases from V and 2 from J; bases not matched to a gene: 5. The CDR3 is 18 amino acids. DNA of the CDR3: TGTGCCATCAGTGACGGGACTAGCGGGGGGGGATTCACAGATACGCAGTATTTT. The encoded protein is CAISDGTSGGGFTDTQYF.